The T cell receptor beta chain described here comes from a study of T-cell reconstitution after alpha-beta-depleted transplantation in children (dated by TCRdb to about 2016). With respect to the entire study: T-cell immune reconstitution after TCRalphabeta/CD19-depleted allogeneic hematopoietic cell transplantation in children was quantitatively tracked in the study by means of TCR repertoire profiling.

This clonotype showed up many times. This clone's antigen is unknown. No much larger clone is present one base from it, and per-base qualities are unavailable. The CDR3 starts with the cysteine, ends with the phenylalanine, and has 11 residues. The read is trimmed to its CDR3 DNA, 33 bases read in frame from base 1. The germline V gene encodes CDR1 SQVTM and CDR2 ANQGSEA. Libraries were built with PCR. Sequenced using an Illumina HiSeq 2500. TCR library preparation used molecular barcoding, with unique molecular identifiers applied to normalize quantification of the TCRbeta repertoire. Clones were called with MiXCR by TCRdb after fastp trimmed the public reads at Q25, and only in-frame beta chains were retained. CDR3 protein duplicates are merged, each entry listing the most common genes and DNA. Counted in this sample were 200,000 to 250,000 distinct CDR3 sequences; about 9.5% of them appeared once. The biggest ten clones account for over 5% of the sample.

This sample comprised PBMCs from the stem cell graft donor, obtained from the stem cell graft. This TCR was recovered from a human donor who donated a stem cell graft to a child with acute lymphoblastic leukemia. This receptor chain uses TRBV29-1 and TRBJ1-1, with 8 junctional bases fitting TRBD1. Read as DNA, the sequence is TGCGCAGGGGGCGCGAACACTGAAGCTTTCTTT. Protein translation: CAGGANTEAFF.